The 26 T cell receptor beta chains below were found in one sample sequenced in a study of blood T cell repertoires in COVID-19. Assay used: immunoSEQ multiplex PCR; TCRdb lists only in-frame clones, some missing. The table has approximately 100,000 clones, about 90% seen once; the top ten hold 1.1%. The sample comprised peripheral blood. These receptors came from a human donor in a cohort sampled during active COVID-19.

The rearrangement uses TRBV21-1 and TRBJ2-7; TRBD1, the table's D call, lacks a check against the DNA. TRBV21-1 is shown as a pseudogene. The length of the CDR3 is 13 residues. CDR3 nucleotide sequence: TGTGCCAGCAGCTGGACAGGGAATGGCGAGCAGTACTTC. Translation: CASSWTGNGEQYF.

V usage is TRBV7-2 and J usage is TRBJ2-7; TRBD2 matches 8 bases. Germline loops: CDR1 SGHTA, CDR2 FQGNSA. The CDR3 totals 16 residues. The ends lost 5 bases at V and 4 bases at J; junction bases unmatched: 13. CDR3 DNA sequence: TGTGCCAGCAGCCACGGCGGGGGGCGTGTGAGATACGAGCAGTACTTC. It encodes CASSHGGGRVRYEQYF. The variable domain in full, with the rest retrieved from reference TRBV7-2 and TRBJ2-7, is GAGVSQSPSNKVTEKGKDVELRCDPISGHTALYWYRQSLGQGLEFLIYFQGNSAPDKSGLPSDRFSAERTGGSVSTLTIQRTQQEDSAVYLCASSHGGGRVRYEQYFGPGTRLTVT.

This clone appeared once. The chain is built from TRBV11-1 and TRBJ1-1; D is perhaps TRBD1 (5 bases). CDR1 SGHAT and CDR2 FQDESV come from the germline V gene (reference sequence). The CDR3 is made up of 13 amino acids. The V end lost 5 bases, the J end lost 5 bases, and 12 bases lay between the germline ends. The CDR3 loop is CASSNRGWTEAFF. The CDR3 nucleotides are TGTGCCAGCAGCAATAGGGGATGGACTGAAGCTTTCTTT.

The rearrangement joins TRBV9 to TRBJ1-4; 8 bases align to TRBD1. The V segment lost 3 bases and the J segment 3 bases; nucleotides outside the gene matches: 4. The CDR3 contains 15 residues. Germline CDR1 is SGDLS and CDR2 is YYNGEE. CDR3 DNA: TGTGCCAGCAGCGGACAGGGGAAAGCTAATGAAAAACTGTTTTTT. Protein: CASSGQGKANEKLFF. The variable domain in full, completed from reference TRBV9 and TRBJ1-4, reads DSGVTQTPKHLITATGQRVTLRCSPRSGDLSVYWYQQSLDQGLQFLIQYYNGEERAKGNILERFSAQQFPDLHSELNLSSLELGDSALYFCASSGQGKANEKLFFGSGTQLSVL.

The rearrangement joins TRBV10-3 to TRBJ2-5; 8 positions match TRBD2. Trimming took 10 bases from V and 1 from J; bases not matched to a gene: 8. Germline lookup yields CDR1 ENHRY and CDR2 SYGVKD. The CDR3 is 14 residues long. Here the CDR3 reads CATGTSETQETQYF. The CDR3 DNA is TGTGCCACCGGGACTAGTGAAACCCAAGAGACCCAGTACTTC.

The rearrangement joins TRBV5-1 to TRBJ2-1; D may be TRBD2 (5 bases). Germline-derived CDR1 and CDR2 are SGHRS and YFSETQ. Trimming removed 5 bases at V and 0 bases at J, with 9 bases between. The length of the CDR3 is 14 residues. The CDR3 coding sequence is TGCGCCAGCAGGGGAGCCATCTCCTACAATGAGCAGTTCTTC. Protein sequence: CASRGAISYNEQFF. Supplemented by reference TRBV5-1 and TRBJ2-1, the full variable domain reads KAGVTQTPRYLIKTRGQQVTLSCSPISGHRSVSWYQQTPGQGLQFLFEYFSETQRNKGNFPGRFSGRQFSNSRSEMNVSTLELGDSALYLCASRGAISYNEQFFGPGTRLTVL.

The V and J genes are TRBV5-4 and TRBJ2-5, with D maybe TRBD2 (7 bases). CDR1 is SGHNT, CDR2 YYREEE, per germline (reference sequence). V shed 3 bases and J shed 5 bases, with 17 bases lying between them. The CDR3 has 15 residues. The CDR3 nucleotides read TGTGCCAGCAGCTCCCCCGGGGGGCTCGGGGAGACCCAGTACTTC. Protein product: CASSSPGGLGETQYF.

V and J are TRBV7-9 and TRBJ1-1; 10 bases line up with TRBD1. With V trimmed by 5 bases and J by 6 bases, 9 bases remained unmatched. This CDR3 spans 15 amino acids. The germline CDR1 and CDR2 sequences are SEHNR and FQNEAQ (reference sequence). CDR3 sequence (DNA): TGTGCCAGCAGCCCAACCATGACAGGGGGCCCTGAAGCTTTCTTT. Translating it yields CASSPTMTGGPEAFF. Filled out from reference TRBV7-9 and TRBJ1-1, the complete variable domain reads DTGVSQNPRHKITKRGQNVTFRCDPISEHNRLYWYRQTLGQGPEFLTYFQNEAQLEKSRLLSDRFSAERPKGSFSTLEIQRTEQGDSAMYLCASSPTMTGGPEAFFGQGTRLTVV.

The V gene is TRBV4-2, the J gene TRBJ2-3, with TRBD2 identical over 12 bases. Germline V gives CDR1 LGHNA, CDR2 YNFKEQ. J gave up 1 base and V 0 bases, and 5 bases lay outside the gene matches. The CDR3 is 18 amino acids. The CDR3 nucleotides are TGTGCCAGCAGCCAAGATAGACTAGCGGGAGAAGGCACAGATACGCAGTATTTT. Translation: CASSQDRLAGEGTDTQYF.

The chain recombines TRBV2 with TRBJ1-5, with 12 bases lining up with TRBD1. Per the germline V gene, CDR1 is SNHLY and CDR2 is FYNNEI. V lost 6 bases and J lost 6; bases outside the gene matches: 6. This CDR3 spans 15 amino acids. The CDR3 sequence is CASRTGTGGFQPQHF. The CDR3 DNA sequence: TGTGCCAGCAGGACCGGGACAGGGGGCTTTCAGCCCCAGCATTTT. Looking up the rest from reference TRBV2 and TRBJ1-5 gives the full variable domain: EPEVTQTPSHQVTQMGQEVILRCVPISNHLYFYWYRQILGQKVEFLVSFYNNEISEKSEIFDDQFSVERPDGSNFTLKIRSTKLEDSAMYFCASRTGTGGFQPQHFGDGTRLSIL.

The chain has TRBV6-5 and TRBJ2-7; TRBD1 agrees at 9 bases. This CDR3 is 13 amino acids long. V shed 8 bases and J 3 bases; nucleotides not matched to a gene: 5. Germline loops: CDR1 MNHEY, CDR2 SVGAGI. CDR3 sequence (DNA): TGTGCCAGCTTCGGGACAGGGCTCTACGAGCAGTACTTC. It yields the protein CASFGTGLYEQYF.

The rearrangement joins TRBV5-1 to TRBJ2-7, with 11 positions matching TRBD1. The V gene's germline CDR1 is SGHRS and CDR2 YFSETQ. The CDR3 length is 15 residues. The V segment lost 7 bases and the J segment 6 bases; nucleotides outside the gene matches: 12. The CDR3 spells CASGTGTGGMSEQYF. The CDR3 bases are TGCGCCAGCGGAACAGGGACAGGGGGGATGAGCGAGCAGTACTTC.

The chain links TRBV5-5 to TRBJ1-2, with D perhaps matching TRBD1 (5 bases). Germline CDR1 reads SGHKS; CDR2 reads YYEKEE (reference sequence). The CDR3 runs to 17 residues. V lost 1 base to trimming and J lost 0 bases, with 16 bases between them. CDR3 nucleotides: TGTGCCAGCAGCTTGAGTGGGGCGATTACTTCTAACTATGGCTACACCTTC. Translation gives CASSLSGAITSNYGYTF.

The chain joins TRBV28 to TRBJ2-3; no firm D call. V was cut by 10 bases and J by 0 bases, with 29 bases left in between. Per germline, CDR1 MDHEN and CDR2 SYDVKM. The CDR3 extends over 19 amino acids. The CDR3: CATTGAPPGGSSSTDTQYF. The CDR3, as DNA: TGTGCCACGACCGGTGCTCCCCCCGGCGGAAGCTCTAGCACAGATACGCAGTATTTT.

This clone was counted a single time. The chain combines TRBV19 with TRBJ1-4; tentative D call: TRBD1 (6 bases). V gave up 6 bases and J gave up 3 bases, with 11 bases separating them. Looked up from germline, CDR1 is LNHDA and CDR2 is SQIVND (reference sequence). This CDR3 is built from 14 residues. As DNA, the CDR3 is TGTGCCAGTAGCTCCGAGGGGGCTAATGAAAAACTGTTTTTT. Translating it yields CASSSEGANEKLFF.

The V and J genes are TRBV5-4 and TRBJ1-5; D possibly corresponds to TRBD1 (5 bases). Trimming cost V 3 bases and J 4 bases, with 11 bases left between them. The length of the CDR3 is 14 residues. CDR1 and CDR2 (germline): SGHNT, YYREEE (reference sequence). CDR3 DNA: TGTGCCAGCAGCTACGGGGGGTTGAATCAGCCCCAGCATTTT. It encodes CASSYGGLNQPQHF.

This chain joins TRBV9 and TRBJ2-3, with 8 nucleotides matching TRBD2. Looked up from germline, CDR1 is SGDLS and CDR2 is YYNGEE. The CDR3 runs to 15 residues. V was clipped by 3 bases and J by 2 bases; unmatched bases: 5. The CDR3 nucleotides read TGTGCCAGCAGCGGGACTAGCATTCTCACAGATACGCAGTATTTT. Its protein is CASSGTSILTDTQYF.

The rearrangement joins TRBV5-1 to TRBJ2-5, with D perhaps matching TRBD2 (7 bases). Trimming stripped 7 bases from V and 0 bases from J, with 10 bases between. CDR3 length: 13 residues. CDR1 is SGHRS, CDR2 YFSETQ, per germline. In DNA, the CDR3 is TGCGCCAGCGGGAGGGGGTACCAAGAGACCCAGTACTTC. Translation: CASGRGYQETQYF. Full variable domain (outside the CDR3, taken from reference TRBV5-1 and TRBJ2-5): KAGVTQTPRYLIKTRGQQVTLSCSPISGHRSVSWYQQTPGQGLQFLFEYFSETQRNKGNFPGRFSGRQFSNSRSEMNVSTLELGDSALYLCASGRGYQETQYFGPGTRLLVL.

The V and J genes are TRBV7-6 and TRBJ1-1, with TRBD1 identical over 8 bases. The CDR3 is made up of 13 amino acids. From germline, CDR1 is SGHVS and CDR2 FNYEAQ. V dropped 6 bases and J dropped 4; count of bases not matched to a gene: 4. As DNA, the CDR3 is TGTGCCAGCAGGCCGACAGGGGTCACTGAAGCTTTCTTT. Protein: CASRPTGVTEAFF.

The V gene is TRBV11-2, the J gene TRBJ1-3; D remains unclear. The CDR3 sequence is 13 residues long. Germline lookup yields CDR1 SGHAT and CDR2 FQNNGV. V gave up 11 bases and J gave up 10 bases, with 21 bases separating them. DNA for the CDR3: TGTGCCCGTCGATGGACTCTCAAGAGGACCATATATTTT. This gives the protein CARRWTLKRTIYF.

CDR3 nucleotides: TGCGCCAGCAGCCTCACAGGGCACCGGGACACTGAAGCTTTCTTT. As protein: CASSLTGHRDTEAFF. The V gene is TRBV4-1, the J gene TRBJ1-1; possibly TRBD1 for D (6 bases). Trimming pared 4 bases from V and 3 bases from J, leaving 15 bases between. CDR1 and CDR2 (germline): MGHRA, YSYEKL. This CDR3 is 15 amino acids long.

The rearrangement uses TRBV6-5 and TRBJ2-7, with a possible D match to TRBD1 (6 bases). This CDR3 has 14 amino acids. V lost 5 bases and J lost 2, with 13 bases in between. In germline, CDR1 is MNHEY, CDR2 SVGAGI. Written as DNA, the CDR3 is TGTGCCAGCAGTCCCCAGGACAGCACCTACGAGCAGTACTTC. Translation: CASSPQDSTYEQYF.

V gene TRBV28 combines with J gene TRBJ1-4; maybe TRBD1 (6 bases). The CDR3 runs to 16 residues. Trimming removed 5 bases from V and 2 bases from J, with 15 bases in between. The germline V gene encodes CDR1 MDHEN and CDR2 SYDVKM. Written as DNA, the CDR3 is TGTGCCAGCAGTCAACAGGGTGGACGGACTAATGAAAAACTGTTTTTT. Translating it yields CASSQQGGRTNEKLFF.

This clone was observed once. The gene calls are TRBV19 and TRBJ1-5; D might be TRBD1 (6 bases). The CDR3 sequence is 15 residues long. The germline V and J ends were trimmed by 3 bases and 4 bases, with 13 bases remaining between them. From germline, CDR1 is LNHDA and CDR2 SQIVND (reference sequence). CDR3 protein: CASSIGRGTNQPQHF. The CDR3 DNA is TGTGCCAGTAGTATCGGCAGGGGAACAAATCAGCCCCAGCATTTT.

Written as DNA, the CDR3 is TGCGCCAGCAGCTCCGACCCTAGCGGGGGGGCCAACACCGGGGAGCTGTTTTTT. Its protein product is CASSSDPSGGANTGELFF. The J gene is TRBJ2-2, the V gene TRBV5-1; 12 bases agree with TRBD2. The trim removed 3 bases at V and 2 bases at J, leaving 8 bases unmatched. From germline, CDR1 is SGHRS and CDR2 YFSETQ. CDR3 size: 18 residues.

The chain is built from TRBV5-1 and TRBJ2-1; D gene ambiguous. V lost 3 bases, J lost 5 bases, and 12 bases lay in between. CDR1 and CDR2 (germline): SGHRS, YFSETQ. CDR3 size: 14 residues. The CDR3 spells CASSWIRVHNEQFF. The CDR3 DNA reads TGCGCCAGCAGCTGGATCCGGGTCCACAATGAGCAGTTCTTC.